The 22 T cell receptor beta chains presented below share a single source sample, sequenced in a study of blood T cell repertoires in COVID-19. Generated by immunoSEQ multiplex PCR, the TCRdb table keeps only in-frame clones and is missing some. This sample carries 240,000 or so clones, around 87% of them seen once, and the ten largest clones take under 9%. Sequenced sample: peripheral blood. The receptors originated from a woman between 65 and 79 years old with active or convalescent COVID-19.

The chain uses TRBV19 and TRBJ2-3; 9 bases are a match to TRBD1. V lost 4 bases and J lost 5; bases outside the gene matches: 10. CDR3 size: 16 residues. CDR1 is LNHDA and CDR2 is SQIVND in the germline V gene (reference sequence). CDR3 residues: CASSTQGALGGDTQYF. The CDR3 DNA follows: TGTGCCAGTAGTACACAGGGGGCGCTGGGTGGAGATACGCAGTATTTT.

The chain employs TRBV5-5 and TRBJ1-2; D is possibly TRBD1 (6 bases). Germline V gives CDR1 SGHKS, CDR2 YYEKEE (reference sequence). Between the trimmed V and J ends, which lost 4 bases and 4 bases, there was a span of 11 bases. The CDR3 sequence is 13 residues long. The CDR3 spells CASSQGTTYGYTF. The CDR3 region has the DNA TGTGCCAGCAGCCAGGGGACAACCTATGGCTACACCTTC. The full variable domain, rest sourced from reference TRBV5-5 and TRBJ1-2, is DAGVTQSPTHLIKTRGQQVTLRCSPISGHKSVSWYQQVLGQGPQFIFQYYEKEERGRGNFPDRFSARQFPNYSSELNVNALLLGDSALYLCASSQGTTYGYTFGSGTRLTVV.

Only a few counts were recorded for this clone. The chain links TRBV7-8 to TRBJ1-3, with D perhaps matching TRBD1 (5 bases). The ends were cut back, 1 base at V and 7 bases at J, with 17 bases in the middle. CDR1 and CDR2 (germline): SGHVS, FQNEAQ. The CDR3 extends over 16 amino acids. CDR3 sequence reads: CASSLGIQVQANTIYF. DNA of the CDR3: TGTGCCAGCAGCTTAGGGATACAGGTTCAGGCGAACACCATATATTTT.

This clone appeared a single time. This chain joins TRBV4-2 and TRBJ2-3, with TRBD2 as a possible D gene (6 bases). The germline CDR1 and CDR2 sequences are LGHNA and YNFKEQ. V lost 1 base to trimming and J lost 2 bases, with 10 bases between them. CDR3 length equals 15 residues. The CDR3 DNA reads as TGTGCCAGCAGCCAAGGGCGGGGTACCACAGATACGCAGTATTTT. The encoded protein is CASSQGRGTTDTQYF.

The sample holds one count of this clone. This chain joins TRBV9 and TRBJ2-1; 8 bases line up with TRBD2. After removal of 7 bases from V and 5 bases from J, the junction contained 2 bases not matched to a gene. The CDR3 length is 12 residues. CDR1 and CDR2 from the germline V gene are SGDLS and YYNGEE. CDR3 coding DNA: TGTGCCAGCCGGGGGGGCCACAATGAGCAGTTCTTC. Its protein is CASRGGHNEQFF.

The chain uses TRBV7-9 and TRBJ1-2, with TRBD1 as a possible D gene (5 bases). Germline lookup yields CDR1 SEHNR and CDR2 FQNEAQ (reference sequence). Trimming pared 4 bases from V and 2 bases from J, leaving 17 bases between. The CDR3 extends over 16 amino acids. CDR3 amino acids: CASSYFGGDINYGYTF. DNA for the CDR3: TGTGCCAGCAGCTACTTTGGGGGGGATATCAACTATGGCTACACCTTC.

The chain uses TRBV4-2 and TRBJ1-4, with D perhaps matching TRBD1 (5 bases). Trimming took off 3 bases at V and 0 bases at J, with 32 bases between the two ends. The germline gives CDR1 LGHNA, CDR2 YNFKEQ. This CDR3 spans 23 amino acids. CDR3 amino acids: CASSHVSGGGTTLHPATNEKLFF. The CDR3 DNA sequence: TGTGCCAGCAGCCACGTTTCCGGCGGCGGGACCACTCTGCATCCGGCAACTAATGAAAAACTGTTTTTT.

The V and J genes are TRBV21-1 and TRBJ2-1; TRBD2 was called by the table and not checked on the DNA. TRBV21-1 is labeled a pseudogene. This CDR3 has 17 residues. As DNA, the CDR3 is TGTGCCAGCAGCAAAAGGGTCCGAGGGAATTCCTACAATGAGCAGTTCTTC. Protein: CASSKRVRGNSYNEQFF.

The chain links TRBV10-1 to TRBJ1-1; D gene unclear. CDR1 and CDR2 from the germline V gene are WNHNN and SYGVQD (reference sequence). Between the trimmed V and J ends, which lost 0 bases and 5 bases, there was a span of 10 bases. CDR3 length equals 14 residues. The chain's CDR3 is CASSESGVGTEAFF. In nucleotides, the CDR3 is TGCGCCAGCAGTGAGTCCGGGGTAGGGACTGAAGCTTTCTTT.

This chain joins TRBV19 and TRBJ2-2; D not resolved. The V gene's germline CDR1 is LNHDA and CDR2 SQIVND (reference sequence). The CDR3 has 14 residues. Trimming left V 2 bases short and J 1 base short, with 5 bases between. CDR3 protein: CASSIIGNTGELFF. For the CDR3, the DNA is TGTGCCAGTAGTATAATCGGGAACACCGGGGAGCTGTTTTTT. Full variable domain (remainder filled in from reference TRBV19 and TRBJ2-2): DGGITQSPKYLFRKEGQNVTLSCEQNLNHDAMYWYRQDPGQGLRLIYYSQIVNDFQKGDIAEGYSVSREKKESFPLTVTSAQKNPTAFYLCASSIIGNTGELFFGEGSRLTVL.

This clone is a singleton in its sample. The V and J genes are TRBV7-3 and TRBJ1-1, with a tentative D call TRBD1 (6 bases). Trimming left V 2 bases short and J 6 bases short, with 19 bases between. Germline CDR1 and CDR2: SGHTA and FQGTGA. The CDR3 loop spans 16 amino acids. CDR3 in amino acids: CASSLVGGGGPPEAFF. In nucleotides, the CDR3 is TGTGCCAGCAGCTTAGTAGGGGGAGGGGGACCTCCTGAAGCTTTCTTT.

The table lists this clone with a few counts. The rearrangement joins TRBV3-1 (or the pseudogene TRBV3-2) to TRBJ1-3; 7 bases fit TRBD1. From germline, CDR1 is LGHDT and CDR2 YNNKEL (reference sequence). J was trimmed by 1 base and V by 3 bases; bases with no gene match: 0. CDR3 size: 14 residues. The CDR3 region is CASSQGQSGNTIYF. The CDR3, as DNA: TGTGCCAGCAGCCAGGGACAGTCTGGAAACACCATATATTTT.

This clone was seen more than once but under ten times. This rearrangement joins TRBV1 to TRBJ1-2; the table's D call, TRBD1, was not checked against the DNA. TRBV1 is given as a pseudogene. This CDR3 spans 12 amino acids. The CDR3 is CTLYGAFYGYTF. CDR3 DNA sequence: TGCACCCTTTATGGGGCCTTCTATGGCTACACCTTC.

The genes are TRBV3-1 (or the pseudogene TRBV3-2) and TRBJ2-1; 8 bases align to TRBD1. The V and J ends lost 3 bases and 6 bases, in that order; junction bases with no gene match: 7. CDR3 size: 15 residues. Germline V gene sequence: CDR1 LGHDT, CDR2 YNNKEL (reference sequence). The CDR3 loop is CASSHRGQVSNEQFF. The CDR3 nucleotides read TGTGCCAGCAGCCACAGGGGGCAAGTGTCCAATGAGCAGTTCTTC.

The chain joins TRBV3-1 (or the pseudogene TRBV3-2) to TRBJ2-1; possible D gene TRBD2, 7 bases. Trimming removed 4 bases from V and 10 bases from J, with 20 bases in between. The CDR3 loop spans 15 amino acids. Germline assignment: CDR1 LGHDT and CDR2 YNNKEL (reference sequence). The CDR3 spells CASSPGRRGEGEQFF. The CDR3 coding sequence is TGTGCCAGCAGCCCCGGCCGGAGGGGGGAGGGGGAGCAGTTCTTC.

This clone showed up just a few times. The chain recombines TRBV18 with TRBJ1-1; D remains unclear. V was shortened by 3 bases and J by 1 base, with 12 bases between the two germline ends. This CDR3 region has 15 residues. Germline V gives CDR1 KGHSH, CDR2 LQKENI. The CDR3 DNA is TGTGCCAGCTCACCCTTCGAGGCAGCGAACACTGAAGCTTTCTTT. It codes for CASSPFEAANTEAFF. Looking up the rest from reference TRBV18 and TRBJ1-1 gives the full variable domain: NAGVMQNPRHLVRRRGQEARLRCSPMKGHSHVYWYRQLPEEGLKFMVYLQKENIIDESGMPKERFSAEFPKEGPSILRIQQVVRGDSAAYFCASSPFEAANTEAFFGQGTRLTVV.

This chain links TRBV4-3 with TRBJ2-7; unclear D gene. Trimming stripped 0 bases from V and 2 bases from J, with 8 bases between. The CDR3 length is 14 residues. The germline CDR1 and CDR2 sequences are LGHNA and YSLEER. CDR3 DNA sequence: TGCGCCAGCAGCCAAGAAGTCCGAGCCTACGAGCAGTACTTC. It encodes CASSQEVRAYEQYF.

The rearrangement joins TRBV19 to TRBJ1-5, with D possibly TRBD1 on 6 matching bases. The V and J ends lost 3 bases and 1 base respectively, with 7 bases between them. CDR3 size: 14 residues. From germline, CDR1 is LNHDA and CDR2 SQIVND (reference sequence). The CDR3 region has the DNA TGTGCCAGTAGTATTAGGGGGAGCAATCAGCCCCAGCATTTT. The encoded protein is CASSIRGSNQPQHF.

V gene TRBV19 combines with J gene TRBJ2-5; D might be TRBD1 (5 bases). The CDR3 is made up of 13 amino acids. Between the trimmed V and J ends, which lost 7 bases and 5 bases, there was a span of 14 bases. Per germline, CDR1 LNHDA and CDR2 SQIVND (reference sequence). CDR3 nucleotide sequence: TGTGCCAGTAAGGGCCCAGGGTCGGAGACCCAGTACTTC. Amino acids: CASKGPGSETQYF.

This rearrangement joins TRBV18 to TRBJ2-7, with 8 positions matching TRBD1. The CDR3 has 15 residues. With V trimmed by 0 bases and J by 1 base, 2 bases remained unmatched. The V gene's germline CDR1 is KGHSH and CDR2 LQKENI. This chain's CDR3 is CASSPPWTGSYEQYF. The CDR3 DNA is TGTGCCAGCTCACCACCCTGGACAGGGTCCTACGAGCAGTACTTC. Full variable domain (missing parts from reference TRBV18 and TRBJ2-7): NAGVMQNPRHLVRRRGQEARLRCSPMKGHSHVYWYRQLPEEGLKFMVYLQKENIIDESGMPKERFSAEFPKEGPSILRIQQVVRGDSAAYFCASSPPWTGSYEQYFGPGTRLTVT.

This clone came up once. The V gene is TRBV5-4, the J gene TRBJ2-2; TRBD2 matches 10 bases. Trimming took 5 bases from V and 3 from J; bases not matched to a gene: 1. Germline CDR1 reads SGHNT; CDR2 reads YYREEE (reference sequence). There are 14 residues in the CDR3. The CDR3 DNA follows: TGTGCCAGCAGACTAGCGGGGTACACCGGGGAGCTGTTTTTT. Translation: CASRLAGYTGELFF. The full variable domain, in which reference TRBV5-4 and TRBJ2-2 provide the parts outside the CDR3, is ETGVTQSPTHLIKTRGQQVTLRCSSQSGHNTVSWYQQALGQGPQFIFQYYREEENGRGNFPPRFSGLQFPNYSSELNVNALELDDSALYLCASRLAGYTGELFFGEGSRLTVL.

J is TRBJ2-3 and V is TRBV7-8; TRBD1 is a possible D gene (5 bases). V lost 1 base, J lost 8 bases, and 7 bases lay in between. Looked up from germline, CDR1 is SGHVS and CDR2 is FQNEAQ. CDR3 length: 12 amino acids. Written as DNA, the CDR3 is TGTGCCAGCAGCTTAGTTGACAGTACGCAGTATTTT. This gives the protein CASSLVDSTQYF.